These 5 T cell receptor beta chains originate from one sample sequenced in a study of neurological immune-mediated disorders. TCRdb re-called the 5' RACE reads through MiXCR, storing one row per CDR3 protein. Among 70,000 or so distinct CDR3 sequences listed, around 5.2% were seen once. The sample taken for sequencing was PBMCs. Receptors originate from a woman under 40 with multiple sclerosis.

Remarks on this clonotype: A read error may be the cause here, since a much bigger clone is one base away. The V call is TRBV27, the J call TRBJ2-3, with TRBD1 as a possible D gene (5 bases). Trimming left V 2 bases short and J 4 bases short, with 10 bases between. This CDR3 spans 14 amino acids. The V gene's germline CDR1 is MNHEY and CDR2 SMNVEV (reference sequence). CDR3 protein: CASSLRVGPDTQYF. Here the CDR3 DNA reads TGTGCCAGCAGTTTACGGGTGGGGCCAGATACGCAGTATTTT.

In this sample, this clonotype turned up many times. The gene calls are TRBV11-2 and TRBJ2-3; no clear D. CDR1 is SGHAT, CDR2 FQNNGV, per germline. V shed 3 bases and J shed 5 bases, with 9 bases lying between them. The CDR3 runs 13 residues. The CDR3 sequence: CASSLMDKDTQYF. The CDR3 region has the DNA TGTGCCAGCAGCTTGATGGATAAAGATACGCAGTATTTT.

This clonotype has a count of ten or more. The genes are TRBV9 and TRBJ2-3; 8 nucleotides match TRBD1. V lost 6 bases to trimming and J lost 3 bases; unmatched junction nucleotides: 3. CDR1 and CDR2 from the germline V gene are SGDLS and YYNGEE. CDR3 length: 13 amino acids. The CDR3 DNA reads TGTGCCAGCAACAGGGGGGCAACAGATACGCAGTATTTT. This encodes CASNRGATDTQYF.

This clonotype appeared many times. The chain uses TRBV5-6 and TRBJ2-7, with D perhaps being TRBD1 or TRBD2 (6 bases each). Germline-derived CDR1 and CDR2 are SGHDT and YYEEEE. With 1 base removed from V and 0 bases from J, the gap between germline ends came to 20 bases. CDR3 size: 18 residues. CDR3 sequence (DNA): TGTGCCAGCAGCTTGAGTCGGGTAGGGGGGTTCCGCTCCTACGAGCAGTACTTC. Translated, it gives CASSLSRVGGFRSYEQYF.

In this sample, this clonotype turned up many times. The chain recombines TRBV6-2 or TRBV6-3 with TRBJ2-7; 7 nucleotides match TRBD1. Germline loops: CDR1 MNHEY, CDR2 SVGEGT. This CDR3 has 15 residues. With 6 bases clipped from V and 0 bases from J, the junction kept 8 bases outside the gene matches. This CDR3 reads CASRRPGQSSYEQYF. The CDR3 nucleotides read TGTGCCAGCAGACGGCCGGGACAGAGCTCCTACGAGCAGTACTTC.